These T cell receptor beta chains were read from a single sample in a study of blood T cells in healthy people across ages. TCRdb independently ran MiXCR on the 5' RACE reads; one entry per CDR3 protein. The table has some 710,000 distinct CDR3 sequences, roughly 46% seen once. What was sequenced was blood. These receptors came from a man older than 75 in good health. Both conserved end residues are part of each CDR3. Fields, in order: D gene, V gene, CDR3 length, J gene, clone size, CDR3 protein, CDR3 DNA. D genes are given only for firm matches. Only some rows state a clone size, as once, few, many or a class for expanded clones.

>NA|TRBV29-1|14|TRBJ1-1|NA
CSVDRQVMNTEAFF
TGCAGCGTTGATAGACAGGTGATGAACACTGAAGCTTTCTTT
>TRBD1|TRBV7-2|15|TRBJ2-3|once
CASSFVTGGIDTQYF
TGTGCCAGCAGCTTTGTGACAGGGGGTATAGATACGCAGTATTTT
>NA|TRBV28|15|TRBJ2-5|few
CASSLGRGGQETQYF
TGTGCCAGCAGTTTAGGGCGAGGGGGTCAAGAGACCCAGTACTTC
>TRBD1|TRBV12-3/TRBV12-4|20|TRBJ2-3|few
CASASVGDSDAQTSTDTQYF
TGTGCCAGCGCCTCAGTGGGGGACAGCGACGCTCAAACCTCCACAGATACGCAGTATTTT
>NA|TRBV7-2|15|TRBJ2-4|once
CASSTGRVGKNIQYF
TGTGCCAGCAGCACCGGGAGAGTGGGCAAAAACATTCAGTACTTC
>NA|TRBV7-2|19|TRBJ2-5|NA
CASRPLGGGSTYIQETQYF
TGTGCCAGCAGACCACTGGGGGGAGGCAGTACCTATATTCAAGAGACCCAGTACTTC
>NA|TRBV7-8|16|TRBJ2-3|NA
CASTNLADGYTDTQYF
TGTGCCAGCACAAATTTGGCGGACGGATACACAGATACGCAGTATTTT
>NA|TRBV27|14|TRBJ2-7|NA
CASRSGDPSYEQYF
TGTGCCAGCAGGTCCGGGGACCCATCTTACGAGCAGTACTTC
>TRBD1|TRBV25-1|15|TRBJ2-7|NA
CASSGSGTASYEQYF
TGTGCCAGCAGTGGTTCCGGGACAGCATCCTACGAGCAGTACTTC
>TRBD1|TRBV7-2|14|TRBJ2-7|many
CASSFTGQGYEQYF
TGTGCCAGCAGCTTCACGGGACAGGGCTACGAGCAGTACTTC
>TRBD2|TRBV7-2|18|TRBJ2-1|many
CASSPLVGRTSSYNEQFF
TGTGCCAGCAGCCCGCTAGTGGGGCGGACTAGCTCCTACAATGAGCAGTTCTTC
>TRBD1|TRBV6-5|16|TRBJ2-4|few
CASSTQGAPAKNIQYF
TGTGCCAGCAGCACACAGGGGGCGCCGGCCAAAAACATTCAGTACTTC
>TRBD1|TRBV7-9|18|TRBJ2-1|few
CASSSGTGEGPSYNEQFF
TGTGCCAGCAGCTCCGGGACAGGGGAGGGACCGTCCTACAATGAGCAGTTCTTC
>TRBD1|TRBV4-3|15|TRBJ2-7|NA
CASSQTGVSSYEQYF
TGCGCCAGCAGCCAAACAGGGGTCAGCTCCTACGAGCAGTACTTC
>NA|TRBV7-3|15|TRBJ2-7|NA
CASSLDSSSYNEQYF
TGTGCCAGCAGCCTAGACTCGAGCTCCTACAATGAGCAGTACTTC
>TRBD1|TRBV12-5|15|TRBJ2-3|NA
CASGLGTGYLDTQYF
TGTGCTAGTGGTTTGGGGACAGGGTATTTGGATACGCAGTATTTT
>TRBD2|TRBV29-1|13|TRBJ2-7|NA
CSVEAGGRYEQYF
TGCAGCGTTGAGGCGGGAGGGCGCTACGAGCAGTACTTC
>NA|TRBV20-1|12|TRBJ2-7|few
CSAKASSYEQYF
TGCAGTGCTAAAGCGAGCTCCTACGAGCAGTACTTC
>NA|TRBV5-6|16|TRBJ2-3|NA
CASSLFSSAGLNTQYF
TGTGCCAGCAGCTTGTTTTCTTCTGCGGGACTTAATACGCAGTATTTT
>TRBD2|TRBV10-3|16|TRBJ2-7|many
CAISESYSGREYEQYF
TGTGCCATCAGTGAGTCATATAGCGGGAGGGAGTACGAGCAGTACTTC
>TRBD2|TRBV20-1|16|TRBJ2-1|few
CSARQRTSPMLSEQFF
TGCAGTGCTAGACAGAGGACTAGCCCCATGCTGAGTGAGCAGTTCTTC
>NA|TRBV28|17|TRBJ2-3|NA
CASSFLWAGKSTDTQYF
TGTGCCAGCAGTTTTTTGTGGGCAGGGAAAAGCACAGATACGCAGTATTTT
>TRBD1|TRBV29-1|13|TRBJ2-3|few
CSVEGQGADTQYF
TGCAGCGTTGAAGGTCAGGGGGCAGATACGCAGTATTTT
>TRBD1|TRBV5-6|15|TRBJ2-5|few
CASSLDRGPRETQYF
TGTGCCAGCAGCTTGGACAGGGGGCCCCGAGAGACCCAGTACTTC
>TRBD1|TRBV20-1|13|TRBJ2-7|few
CSALGQGNYEQYF
TGCAGTGCCCTAGGACAGGGAAACTACGAGCAGTACTTC
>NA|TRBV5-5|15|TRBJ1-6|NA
CASSSFVVRNSPLHF
TGTGCCAGCAGCTCTTTTGTGGTTCGGAATTCACCCCTCCACTTT
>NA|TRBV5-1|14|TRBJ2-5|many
CASSLVGQQETQYF
TGCGCCAGCAGCTTGGTGGGACAACAAGAGACCCAGTACTTC
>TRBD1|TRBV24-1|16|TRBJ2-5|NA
CATSDWTGAYQETQYF
TGTGCCACCAGTGACTGGACAGGGGCCTACCAAGAGACCCAGTACTTC
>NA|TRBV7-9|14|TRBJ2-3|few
CASSLKRARDTQYF
TGTGCCAGCAGCCTCAAGAGGGCGCGAGATACGCAGTATTTT
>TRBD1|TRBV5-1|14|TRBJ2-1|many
CASSLGQTYNEQFF
TGTGCCAGCAGCTTGGGACAGACTTACAATGAGCAGTTCTTC
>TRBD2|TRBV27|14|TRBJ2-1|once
CASNGGGHVNEQFF
TGTGCCAGCAACGGCGGGGGGCACGTCAATGAGCAGTTCTTC
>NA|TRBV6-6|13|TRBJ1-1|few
CASTEDVGTEAFF
TGTGCCAGCACGGAAGATGTGGGCACTGAAGCTTTCTTT
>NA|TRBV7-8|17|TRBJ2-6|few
CASSTQSTGSGANVLTF
TGTGCCAGCAGCACACAAAGTACAGGGTCTGGGGCCAACGTCCTGACTTTC
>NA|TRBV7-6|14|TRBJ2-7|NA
CASSYCTGSDEQYF
TGTGCCAGCAGTTATTGTACAGGGTCCGATGAGCAGTACTTC
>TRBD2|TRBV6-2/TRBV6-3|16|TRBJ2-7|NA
CASSFRLAGGDYEQYF
TGTGCCAGCAGCTTTCGACTAGCGGGAGGTGACTACGAGCAGTACTTC